This T cell receptor beta chain was observed in a study of cytomegalovirus exposure and HLA in healthy donors. Of note for this clone: Its target is unknown.

The primer mix had 60 Vbeta and 13 Jbeta primers. Profiling relied on immunoSEQ multiplex PCR, and the TCRdb table lists in-frame clones only, not all of them. In total, the table holds fewer than 150,000 clones. Study observations and caveats: An analysis that was carried out later associated fewer than 20,000 TCR beta sequences with HLA alleles at 0.05 false discovery rate. Later analysis showed most CMV-associated TCR beta chains appearing HLA-restricted. The presence/absence work took it that sequencing depth was about the same across donors.

Looked up from germline, CDR1 is SGHTA and CDR2 is FQGTGA. Trimming stripped 4 bases from V and 0 bases from J, with 7 bases between. The CDR3 covers 14 residues. The sequencing input was PBMCs. This chain connects TRBV7-3 to TRBJ2-1; D call uncertain. The sequence came from a man aged 40-49 years in good health and CMV-seronegative. Here the CDR3 DNA reads TGTGCCAGCAGCTCCCTTAGCTCCTACAATGAGCAGTTCTTC. Its protein product is CASSSLSSYNEQFF.